The T cell receptor (beta chain) under discussion was sequenced for a study of CD8 T cells in ankylosing spondylitis. This clonotype was picked up many times. What it recognizes is unknown. Study results and caveats: Relatively rare in peripheral blood, disease-linked clones were also CD8+.

TCRdb redid the calling of the 5' RACE reads with MiXCR, one entry per CDR3 protein. The sample contains 200,000 to 250,000 distinct CDR3 sequences, 25% to 30% of which appear only once. Sequenced input: blood, either unsorted or a sorted T cell fraction (not recorded which). The TCR comes from a male donor with ankylosing spondylitis or in good health (not recorded which).

CDR3 sequence reads: CSARGTGTGGISTAYEQYF. Here the CDR3 DNA reads TGCAGTGCTAGAGGCACCGGGACAGGGGGCATTTCCACCGCCTACGAGCAGTACTTC. The chain couples TRBV20-1 to TRBJ2-7; 12 nucleotides agree with TRBD1. The CDR3 extends over 19 amino acids. Germline values: CDR1 DFQATT, CDR2 SNEGSKA (reference sequence). V was pared by 1 base and J by 2 bases, with 15 bases of the junction left unmatched.